Presented here are 25 T cell receptor beta chains from one specimen sequenced in a study of cytomegalovirus exposure and HLA in healthy donors. This PCR relied on a set of 60 Vbeta primers and 13 Jbeta primers. The method was immunoSEQ multiplex PCR; TCRdb's version includes in-frame clones alone and lacks a portion of them. This sample has about 200,000 clones; roughly 85% occur once, and the top ten carry under 4.5%. The sample consisted of PBMCs. The receptors come from a woman aged 25 to 39 in good health and CMV-seropositive.

The genes are TRBV6-4 and TRBJ2-2, with D maybe TRBD2 (5 bases). CDR1 is MRHNA, CDR2 SNTAGT, per germline. The CDR3 loop spans 16 amino acids. Trimming shortened V by 4 bases and J by 2 bases, and 14 bases separated the two germline ends. CDR3 coding DNA: TGTGCCAGCAGTGGGAGCGGCGCTGAAAACACCGGGGAGCTGTTTTTT. Amino acids: CASSGSGAENTGELFF.

The chain joins TRBV5-4 to TRBJ2-7; a possible D gene is TRBD1 (5 bases). The CDR3 has 15 residues. CDR1 and CDR2 (germline): SGHNT, YYREEE (reference sequence). The V end lost 2 bases, the J end lost 2 bases, and 14 bases lay between the germline ends. For the CDR3, the DNA is TGTGCCAGCAGCTTCAGGGTTGGTGCGGCCTACGAGCAGTACTTC. Its translation: CASSFRVGAAYEQYF. Full variable domain (missing parts from reference TRBV5-4 and TRBJ2-7): ETGVTQSPTHLIKTRGQQVTLRCSSQSGHNTVSWYQQALGQGPQFIFQYYREEENGRGNFPPRFSGLQFPNYSSELNVNALELDDSALYLCASSFRVGAAYEQYFGPGTRLTVT.

The chain uses TRBV6-1 and TRBJ2-1; D might be TRBD2 (5 bases). There are 18 residues in the CDR3. V was shortened by 2 bases and J by 5 bases, with 22 bases between the two germline ends. The germline V gene encodes CDR1 MNHNS and CDR2 SASEGT. This CDR3 is CASSEQGSTSLRHNEQFF. In DNA, the CDR3 is TGTGCCAGCAGTGAACAAGGTTCCACTAGTCTCCGCCACAATGAGCAGTTCTTC.

V usage is TRBV11-3 and J usage is TRBJ1-2; 9 bases align to TRBD1. V lost 1 base and J lost 4; bases outside the gene matches: 10. CDR1 SGHNT and CDR2 YENEEA come from the germline V gene. The CDR3 sequence is 17 residues long. The CDR3 DNA reads TGTGCCAGCAGCTTAGTGTCGGACAGGGGCGTCGGCTATGGCTACACCTTC. The encoded protein is CASSLVSDRGVGYGYTF.

The chain carries TRBV7-2 and TRBJ2-5; D gene unclear. The V end lost 1 base, the J end lost 4 bases, and 13 bases lay between the germline ends. The CDR3 has 15 residues. Germline lookup yields CDR1 SGHTA and CDR2 FQGNSA. CDR3 in amino acids: CASSLGAGVGETQYF. The CDR3 bases are TGTGCCAGCAGCTTAGGGGCCGGCGTGGGAGAGACCCAGTACTTC.

This clone appeared a single time. The gene calls are TRBV5-1 and TRBJ2-1; TRBD2 matches at 8 bases. The CDR3 runs to 15 residues. CDR1 and CDR2 from the germline V gene are SGHRS and YFSETQ. V gave up 3 bases and J gave up 3 bases; unmatched junction bases: 5. This chain's CDR3 is CASSSGLGSYNEQFF. The CDR3 DNA follows: TGCGCCAGCAGCTCGGGACTAGGGAGCTACAATGAGCAGTTCTTC.

This clone is a singleton in its sample. The rearrangement links TRBV7-9 to TRBJ2-5; possible D gene TRBD2, 6 bases. V lost 1 base and J lost 0, with 12 bases in between. Germline CDR1 is SEHNR and CDR2 is FQNEAQ (reference sequence). The length of the CDR3 is 16 residues. CDR3 bases: TGTGCCAGCAGCTTAGGTTCGGGAGTGTACCAAGAGACCCAGTACTTC. It is translated as CASSLGSGVYQETQYF.

The V gene is TRBV6-5, the J gene TRBJ2-3, with TRBD2 matching over 7 bases. CDR3 size: 14 residues. Germline lookup yields CDR1 MNHEY and CDR2 SVGAGI. V dropped 4 bases and J dropped 6; count of bases not matched to a gene: 7. In DNA, the CDR3 is TGTGCCAGCAGTTGGGGGGGATTCAGCGATACGCAGTATTTT. Amino acids: CASSWGGFSDTQYF.

The rearrangement uses TRBV5-6 and TRBJ2-3, with a tentative D call TRBD2 (5 bases). V shed 4 bases and J shed 6 bases, with 12 bases lying between them. Germline V CDR1 and CDR2: SGHDT, YYEEEE. The CDR3 runs to 13 residues. The CDR3 reads CASSTGMQDTQYF. The DNA for the CDR3 is TGTGCCAGCAGCACCGGGATGCAGGATACGCAGTATTTT.

This clone was counted a few times. The J gene is TRBJ1-1, the V gene TRBV27, with no clear D. CDR1 and CDR2 (germline): MNHEY, SMNVEV (reference sequence). Trimming shortened V by 3 bases and J by 1 base, and 6 bases separated the two germline ends. The CDR3 loop spans 13 amino acids. The CDR3 nucleotides are TGTGCCAGCAGTTTGGAGGGGAACACTGAAGCTTTCTTT. Translation gives CASSLEGNTEAFF.

This chain uses TRBV15 with TRBJ1-3; no reliable D call. Germline lookup yields CDR1 LNHNV and CDR2 YYDKDF (reference sequence). There are 12 residues in the CDR3. The germline V and J ends were trimmed by 4 bases and 9 bases, with 10 bases remaining between them. The CDR3 bases are TGTGCCACCAGCACCGAGGGCGGCACCATATATTTT. The encoded protein is CATSTEGGTIYF. Looking up the rest from reference TRBV15 and TRBJ1-3 gives the full variable domain: DAMVIQNPRYQVTQFGKPVTLSCSQTLNHNVMYWYQQKSSQAPKLLFHYYDKDFNNEADTPDNFQSRRPNTSFCFLDIRSPGLGDTAMYLCATSTEGGTIYFGEGSWLTVV.

With respect to this clone: The junction differs from germline at one of its ends, possibly a read error. This chain uses TRBV6-1 with TRBJ2-7, with 9 nucleotides matching TRBD1. Germline V gene data show CDR1 as MNHNS and CDR2 as SASEGT. The CDR3 consists of 13 residues. The CDR3 DNA is TGTGCCAGCAGTGACCGACAGGGGGTTTCATCGTGGTTC. Amino acid sequence: CASSDRQGVSSWF.

V gene TRBV11-2 combines with J gene TRBJ2-5; 12 bases are a match to TRBD2. There are 18 residues in the CDR3. V lost 0 bases and J lost 9; bases outside the gene matches: 14. CDR1 and CDR2 from the germline V gene are SGHAT and FQNNGV. CDR3: CASSLEALAGGLAVPQYF. CDR3 in DNA: TGTGCCAGCAGCTTAGAAGCTCTAGCGGGAGGGCTCGCCGTGCCCCAGTACTTC.

The rearrangement joins TRBV9 to TRBJ2-1; 10 bases are a match to TRBD1. Germline assignment: CDR1 SGDLS and CDR2 YYNGEE. This CDR3 contains 17 residues. J lost 0 bases, V lost 3 bases, and 6 bases had no gene match. CDR3 amino acids: CASSARGTGDSYNEQFF. Written as DNA, the CDR3 is TGTGCCAGCAGCGCCCGAGGGACAGGGGACTCCTACAATGAGCAGTTCTTC.

This clone was seen only a few times. This chain uses TRBV11-2 with TRBJ1-1; D might be TRBD1 (5 bases). Germline-derived CDR1 and CDR2 are SGHAT and FQNNGV. This CDR3 has 15 amino acids. Trimming removed 10 bases from V and 0 bases from J, with 18 bases in between. CDR3 protein: CATQEWGGMNTEAFF. CDR3 nucleotide sequence: TGTGCCACCCAAGAATGGGGGGGGATGAACACTGAAGCTTTCTTT.

The chain combines TRBV7-6 with TRBJ2-5, with D perhaps TRBD1 (5 bases). This CDR3 is built from 15 residues. CDR1 and CDR2 (germline): SGHVS, FNYEAQ. The V end was cut by 4 bases, the J end by 5 bases, with 17 bases between. This chain's CDR3 is CASSSSEGARETQYF. The CDR3, as DNA: TGTGCCAGCAGCTCCTCTGAAGGGGCGAGGGAGACCCAGTACTTC.

The gene calls are TRBV7-8 and TRBJ2-3; D is perhaps TRBD1 (5 bases). Germline V gives CDR1 SGHVS, CDR2 FQNEAQ. This CDR3 contains 14 residues. The V gene lost 1 base and the J gene lost 1 base, with 6 bases spanning the gap. CDR3 sequence reads: CASSLVGGTDTQYF. CDR3 nucleotides: TGTGCCAGCAGCTTAGTAGGGGGCACAGATACGCAGTATTTT.

The chain joins TRBV11-2 to TRBJ1-2; D gene uncertain. Germline assignment: CDR1 SGHAT and CDR2 FQNNGV. V gave up 4 bases and J gave up 5 bases, with 8 bases separating them. The CDR3 is 12 residues long. CDR3 coding DNA: TGTGCCAGCAGCTCAGGTCTGTATGGCTACACCTTC. As protein: CASSSGLYGYTF.

The V call is TRBV5-1, the J call TRBJ1-3; 9 bases agree with TRBD1. The trim removed 0 bases at V and 0 bases at J, leaving 10 bases unmatched. The CDR3 runs to 19 residues. In germline, CDR1 is SGHRS, CDR2 YFSETQ. The CDR3 DNA reads as TGCGCCAGCAGCTTGGGAACGGGACAGGGACTTCACTCTGGAAACACCATATATTTT. It is translated as CASSLGTGQGLHSGNTIYF. The full variable domain, rest sourced from reference TRBV5-1 and TRBJ1-3, is KAGVTQTPRYLIKTRGQQVTLSCSPISGHRSVSWYQQTPGQGLQFLFEYFSETQRNKGNFPGRFSGRQFSNSRSEMNVSTLELGDSALYLCASSLGTGQGLHSGNTIYFGEGSWLTVV.

Only a few counts were recorded for this clone. V gene TRBV2 combines with J gene TRBJ2-7; D might be TRBD2 (6 bases). Deletions cut 4 bases from V and 0 bases from J, with 10 bases between. There are 14 residues in the CDR3. In germline, CDR1 is SNHLY, CDR2 FYNNEI. The DNA for the CDR3 is TGTGCCAGCAGTGCGGGGGAGAGCTCCTACGAGCAGTACTTC. Translated: CASSAGESSYEQYF.

The CDR3 sequence: CASSSPRGGRTYEQYF. The CDR3 region has the DNA TGTGCCAGCAGCTCCCCCAGGGGTGGACGGACCTACGAGCAGTACTTC. The chain couples TRBV11-2 to TRBJ2-7, with D possibly matching TRBD1 (6 bases). The CDR3 is 16 amino acids. Trimming took off 4 bases at V and 2 bases at J, with 18 bases between the two ends. Germline CDR1 and CDR2: SGHAT and FQNNGV.

V is TRBV30 and J is TRBJ1-2; TRBD1 aligns across 7 bases. Germline loops: CDR1 GTSNPN, CDR2 SVGIG (reference sequence). J gave up 4 bases and V 0 bases, and 5 bases lay outside the gene matches. The CDR3 runs to 14 residues. The CDR3, as DNA: TGTGCCTGGAGTGTTAAGGGACAGAGCTATGGCTACACCTTC. Translating gives CAWSVKGQSYGYTF.

The chain joins TRBV7-2 to TRBJ1-6, with 9 bases lining up with TRBD1. CDR1 and CDR2 (germline): SGHTA, FQGNSA. V shed 1 base, J shed 9 bases, and the junction held 10 bases outside the gene matches. The CDR3 covers 17 residues. Here the CDR3 DNA reads TGTGCCAGCAGCTTAGAAGAAGCGGGACAGGGAGGTTCACCCCTCCACTTT. This sequence encodes CASSLEEAGQGGSPLHF. The entire variable domain, with the rest obtained from reference TRBV7-2 and TRBJ1-6, is as follows: GAGVSQSPSNKVTEKGKDVELRCDPISGHTALYWYRQSLGQGLEFLIYFQGNSAPDKSGLPSDRFSAERTGGSVSTLTIQRTQQEDSAVYLCASSLEEAGQGGSPLHFGNGTRLTVT.

The V call is TRBV7-9, the J call TRBJ1-4; D is possibly TRBD1 (6 bases). With 5 bases removed from V and 8 bases from J, the gap between germline ends came to 15 bases. Germline CDR1 reads SEHNR; CDR2 reads FQNEAQ (reference sequence). The CDR3 loop spans 14 amino acids. This CDR3 is CASSDTGFGEKLFF. The CDR3 region has the DNA TGTGCCAGCAGCGATACAGGGTTTGGAGAAAAACTGTTTTTT.

This clone has more than one count but fewer than ten. This chain connects TRBV25-1 to TRBJ1-1, with D uncertain. The CDR3 covers 16 residues. Germline V lookup: CDR1 MGHDK, CDR2 SYGVNS. V lost 3 bases, J lost 1 base, and 15 bases lay in between. CDR3 sequence (DNA): TGTGCCAGCAGTGACCCACGGGTGGGAGCGAACACTGAAGCTTTCTTT. Translating it yields CASSDPRVGANTEAFF.